Many counts were recorded for the clone carrying this T cell receptor beta chain. The target antigen is unknown. For the library, individual cDNA molecules each received unique molecular identifiers. A single record per CDR3 protein comes from TCRdb applying MiXCR to the RACE reads. The sample has about 99,000 distinct CDR3 sequences, around 12% seen once. Noted time point: patch test 1, 2 weeks after DPC sensitization. Treatment noted: therapeutic diphenylcyclopropenone sensitization with weekly scalp DPC. This sample is part of a study of human T cells and chemical hapten exposure. The study's findings and limits: TCRs whose frequency exceeded 1 in 1000 remained the same following DPC sensitization.

The sequence was collected from a woman aged 40 to 50 with alopecia areata. Some clones in this sample may be carry-over from other donors' samples. The sequences come from whole blood, collected in connection with sensitization to the hapten diphenylcyclopropenone (DPC).

The CDR3 sequence: CATSVGGTDTQYF. The CDR3 bases are TGTGCCACCAGTGTAGGGGGTACAGATACGCAGTATTTT. This sequence joins TRBV24-1 and TRBJ2-3; D perhaps matches TRBD1 (6 bases). This CDR3 is built from 13 residues. CDR1 KGHDR and CDR2 SFDVKD come from the germline V gene. The V gene lost 5 bases and the J gene lost 3 bases, with 8 bases spanning the gap.